These 14 T cell receptor beta chains were all obtained from the same sample, sequenced in a study of early T cells in non-severe SARS-CoV-2 infection. MiXCR, applied by TCRdb to the 5' RACE reads, yields one record per CDR3 protein. This table holds approximately 67,000 distinct CDR3 sequences, around 9% found once. Sample: whole blood. The receptors here all came from an adult who was a healthcare worker with PCR-confirmed SARS-CoV-2 infection or an uninfected control (not recorded which).

Relative to its sample, this clonotype is medium-sized. The V call is TRBV20-1, the J call TRBJ1-2, with D hard to call. This CDR3 has 12 amino acids. From germline, CDR1 is DFQATT and CDR2 SNEGSKA (reference sequence). V shed 0 bases and J shed 7 bases, with 9 bases lying between them. The CDR3 coding sequence is TGCAGTGCTAGAGACCGCAGTCGTGGCTACACCTTC. Protein: CSARDRSRGYTF.

This clonotype was found a few times. This chain uses TRBV7-9 with TRBJ2-5; the match to TRBD1 covers 10 bases. CDR3 length: 12 residues. With V trimmed by 11 bases and J by 4 bases, 4 bases remained unmatched. Germline V gives CDR1 SEHNR, CDR2 FQNEAQ (reference sequence). The CDR3 region is CAGRQGAETQYF. CDR3 DNA sequence: TGTGCCGGTCGACAGGGGGCAGAGACCCAGTACTTC.

In this sample, this clonotype turned up many times. The gene calls are TRBV11-2 and TRBJ2-3; 7 bases fit TRBD2. The CDR3 is 16 amino acids. The germline V gene has CDR1 SGHAT and CDR2 FQNNGV. Losses at the gene ends were 4 bases for V and 3 bases for J; bases not matched to a gene: 10. The CDR3 is CASSSREATQTDTQYF. DNA of the CDR3: TGTGCCAGCAGCTCCCGGGAGGCGACCCAGACAGATACGCAGTATTTT.

The chain combines TRBV5-1 with TRBJ2-2; D is uncertain. The germline gives CDR1 SGHRS, CDR2 YFSETQ. The CDR3 has 17 amino acids. V lost 0 bases to trimming and J lost 4 bases, with 16 bases between them. The DNA for the CDR3 is TGCGCCAGCAGCTTGGGCAACAGCTTGATGGGCACCGGGGAGCTGTTTTTT. This sequence encodes CASSLGNSLMGTGELFF.

In this sample, this clonotype turned up many times. The J gene is TRBJ1-2, the V gene TRBV5-1; TRBD1 matches 7 bases. Trimming cost V 4 bases and J 7 bases; bases outside gene matches: 13. The germline V gene encodes CDR1 SGHRS and CDR2 YFSETQ. The CDR3 covers 15 residues. Written as DNA, the CDR3 is TGCGCCAGCAGCGGGTCCGGGACAGACTTTTTTGGCTACACCTTC. Translated, it gives CASSGSGTDFFGYTF.

The sample holds a few counts of this clonotype. The V call is TRBV19, the J call TRBJ2-5; TRBD1 might be the D (6 bases). Trimming removed 4 bases from V and 1 base from J, with 10 bases in between. The germline V gene has CDR1 LNHDA and CDR2 SQIVND (reference sequence). CDR3 length equals 14 residues. The CDR3 reads CASSKQGLQETQYF. CDR3 nucleotides: TGTGCCAGTAGTAAACAGGGCCTCCAAGAGACCCAGTACTTC.

V is TRBV5-4 and J is TRBJ2-7; possible D gene TRBD2, 6 bases. This CDR3 is 16 amino acids long. Germline V lookup: CDR1 SGHNT, CDR2 YYREEE (reference sequence). Trimming pared 4 bases from V and 5 bases from J, leaving 22 bases between. DNA for the CDR3: TGTGCCAGCAGCAGGGGCGGGACCTGGTCCTTGGACGAGCAGTACTTC. Residues: CASSRGGTWSLDEQYF.

This clonotype was recorded many times. The chain combines TRBV19 with TRBJ1-1; TRBD1 matches 11 bases. The junction had 4 bases not matched to a gene; V was cut back by 5 bases and J by 5 bases. The CDR3 runs to 14 residues. Germline V gives CDR1 LNHDA, CDR2 SQIVND (reference sequence). The CDR3 DNA reads TGTGCCAGTAGTCGGGACAGGGGGAGGACTGAAGCTTTCTTT. Translation: CASSRDRGRTEAFF.

This clonotype has a count of ten or more. The chain uses TRBV13 and TRBJ1-2; TRBD1 aligns across 9 bases. With 8 bases clipped from V and 4 bases from J, the junction kept 14 bases outside the gene matches. Germline CDR1 reads PRHDT; CDR2 reads FYEKMQ (reference sequence). The CDR3 is made up of 16 amino acids. Written as DNA, the CDR3 is TGTGCCAGCGGAGAAGGGGCGGGACAGGGCTTCTATGGCTACACCTTC. This translates into CASGEGAGQGFYGYTF.

This clonotype was observed many times. The chain uses TRBV28 and TRBJ2-3, with 9 bases identical to TRBD1. The CDR3 has 17 amino acids. Germline V gene sequence: CDR1 MDHEN, CDR2 SYDVKM. The trim removed 4 bases at V and 4 bases at J, leaving 12 bases unmatched. CDR3 sequence reads: CASSSPVRDRVPDTQYF. DNA for the CDR3: TGTGCCAGCAGTTCTCCGGTCAGGGACAGGGTCCCAGATACGCAGTATTTT.

This clonotype appeared a few times. The V call is TRBV10-3, the J call TRBJ2-1, with 7 bases fitting TRBD1. The V segment lost 2 bases and the J segment 12 bases; nucleotides outside the gene matches: 13. CDR1 ENHRY and CDR2 SYGVKD come from the germline V gene. This CDR3 region has 15 residues. CDR3 sequence: CAISETGDPTSGQFF. The CDR3 coding sequence is TGTGCCATCAGTGAGACAGGGGACCCCACGAGTGGGCAGTTCTTC.

Only a few counts were recorded for this clonotype. The chain carries TRBV7-6 and TRBJ2-7; the match to TRBD2 covers 15 bases. CDR3 length: 18 residues. The V gene end was trimmed by 3 bases and the J gene end by 6 bases; junction bases not matched to a gene: 12. Germline values: CDR1 SGHVS, CDR2 FNYEAQ. CDR3 amino acids: CASSLGPGTSGRTSEQYF. The CDR3 DNA reads as TGTGCCAGCAGCTTGGGTCCCGGGACTAGCGGGAGGACAAGCGAGCAGTACTTC. The full variable domain, in which reference TRBV7-6 and TRBJ2-7 provide the parts outside the CDR3, is GAGVSQSPRYKVTKRGQDVALRCDPISGHVSLYWYRQALGQGPEFLTYFNYEAQQDKSGLPNDRFSAERPEGSISTLTIQRTEQRDSAMYRCASSLGPGTSGRTSEQYFGPGTRLTVT.

The chain recombines TRBV10-3 with TRBJ2-7, with D perhaps matching TRBD2 (6 bases). V was shortened by 11 bases and J by 2 bases, with 19 bases between the two germline ends. The CDR3 is made up of 14 amino acids. CDR1 is ENHRY and CDR2 is SYGVKD in the germline V gene. The CDR3 region is CASSEASVAYEQYF. CDR3 nucleotide sequence: TGTGCCTCCAGTGAGGCTAGCGTCGCCTACGAGCAGTACTTC.

The chain carries TRBV18 and TRBJ1-1; 12 nucleotides match TRBD1. Germline V CDR1 and CDR2: KGHSH, LQKENI. CDR3 length equals 15 residues. The V segment lost 4 bases and the J segment 6 bases; nucleotides outside the gene matches: 6. The CDR3 DNA is TGTGCCAGCTCACTGGGGACAGGGGGCGAAGCTGAAGCTTTCTTT. This sequence encodes CASSLGTGGEAEAFF.